The clone carrying this T cell receptor beta chain was found once. Clones were read by immunoSEQ multiplex PCR, and TCRdb kept only the in-frame ones, dropping some. This sample yields fewer than 500,000 clones, of which about 80% are seen a single time; roughly 1.1% belongs to the top ten. This specimen belongs to a study of blood T cell repertoires in COVID-19. The wider study: PBMCs, B-cell-depleted T cells, or T cells provided the cDNA or gDNA that made up the material.

V lost 3 bases and J lost 3; bases outside the gene matches: 5. From germline, CDR1 is LNHDA and CDR2 SQIVND (reference sequence). This CDR3 contains 16 residues. The sequenced sample consisted of peripheral blood. The chain uses TRBV19 and TRBJ1-4; 9 nucleotides match TRBD1. This TCR came from a human donor with acute or convalescent COVID-19. The donor label of this sample is uncertain. The CDR3 reads CASSMGDRVANEKLFF. The CDR3 region has the DNA TGTGCCAGTAGTATGGGGGACAGGGTGGCTAATGAAAAACTGTTTTTT.